This entry lists 2 T cell receptor beta chains sequenced from one sample in a study of tumor and adjacent non-tumor tissue in lung cancer. A modified ARM-PCR protocol with three rounds of nested PCR amplified TCRbeta. TCRdb reanalysed the multiplex PCR reads using MiXCR and keeps one entry per CDR3 protein. The sample consists of about 110,000 distinct CDR3 sequences, approximately 82% of them appearing once. This sample's RNA came from whole unsorted tissue. The sequencing sample was made of lung tumor tissue. The receptors were sampled from a woman aged 60-75 years with non-small cell lung cancer.

About this clonotype: This could be a read error, since a much larger clone is one nucleotide away. The V call is TRBV4-2, the J call TRBJ2-2, with a weak D call TRBD2 (6 bases). The V gene's germline CDR1 is LGHNA and CDR2 YNFKEQ. Trimming took 4 bases from V and 5 from J, leaving 17 bases between them. The CDR3 is 16 residues long. The CDR3 region has the DNA TGTGCCAGCAGCCCGTTAGGAGGGGTCCAGACCGGGGAGCTGTTTTTT. Its protein is CASSPLGGVQTGELFF.

This clonotype has just one count. Without the conserved terminal phenylalanine or tryptophan, this CDR3 likely stems from a read error. The V and J genes are TRBV20-1 and TRBJ2-5; the D is unclear. The CDR3 runs 15 residues. The V and J ends lost 3 bases and 3 bases respectively, with 17 bases between them. Germline CDR1 is DFQATT and CDR2 is SNEGSKA (reference sequence). The DNA for the CDR3 is TGCAGTGCTAGGGTTGCGGCCATGTGGGAAGAGACCCAGTACATC. This translates into CSARVAAMWEETQYI.